Ten or more counts support the clone carrying this T cell receptor (beta chain). Its target is unknown. This record comes from a study of neurological immune-mediated disorders. Unsorted libraries used 2 million PBMCs kept at -80 degrees C. Study-wide findings and caveats: CDR3 amino acid sequences found in expanded clones were never shared across subjects, suggesting private repertoires in all groups.

This CDR3 is 14 amino acids long. Per germline, CDR1 SGHRS and CDR2 YFSETQ. Trimming left V 0 bases short and J 4 bases short, with 10 bases between. A 10-nucleotide random UMI tagged transcripts in template-switch 5'RACE cDNA synthesis. Each CDR3 protein gets one entry after TCRdb re-called the 5' RACE reads with MiXCR. The sample carries tens of thousands of distinct CDR3 sequences, about 9.4% recorded once. The sequencing input was PBMCs. This clonotype was sampled from a woman aged 55-70 years with HTLV-1-associated myelopathy (HAM/TSP). The genes are TRBV5-1 and TRBJ1-2, with a possible D match to TRBD1 (5 bases). The CDR3 nucleotides are TGCGCCAGCAGCTTGGTGGCAGGGATCTATGGCTACACCTTC. It is translated as CASSLVAGIYGYTF. Full variable domain (outside the CDR3, taken from reference TRBV5-1 and TRBJ1-2): KAGVTQTPRYLIKTRGQQVTLSCSPISGHRSVSWYQQTPGQGLQFLFEYFSETQRNKGNFPGRFSGRQFSNSRSEMNVSTLELGDSALYLCASSLVAGIYGYTFGSGTRLTVV.